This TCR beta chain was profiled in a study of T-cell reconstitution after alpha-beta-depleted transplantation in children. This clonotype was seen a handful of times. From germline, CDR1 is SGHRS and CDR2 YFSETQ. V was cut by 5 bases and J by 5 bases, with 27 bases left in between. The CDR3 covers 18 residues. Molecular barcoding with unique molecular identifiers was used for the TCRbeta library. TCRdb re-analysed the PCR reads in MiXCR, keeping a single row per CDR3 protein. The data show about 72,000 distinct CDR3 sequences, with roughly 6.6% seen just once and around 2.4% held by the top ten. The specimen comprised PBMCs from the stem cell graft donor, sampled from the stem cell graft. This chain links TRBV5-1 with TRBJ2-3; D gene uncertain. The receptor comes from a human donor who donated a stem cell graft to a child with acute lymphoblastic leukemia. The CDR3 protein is CASSFGPLRSLTRDTQYF. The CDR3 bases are TGCGCCAGCAGTTTTGGGCCGCTTCGCAGCCTGACTCGAGATACGCAGTATTTT.